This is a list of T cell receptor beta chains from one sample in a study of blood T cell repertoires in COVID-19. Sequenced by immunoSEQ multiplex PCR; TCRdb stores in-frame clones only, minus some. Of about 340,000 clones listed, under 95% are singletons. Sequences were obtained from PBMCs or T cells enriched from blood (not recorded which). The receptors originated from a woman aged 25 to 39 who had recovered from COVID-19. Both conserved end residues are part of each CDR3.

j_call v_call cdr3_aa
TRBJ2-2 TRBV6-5 CASSYSGGGREELFF
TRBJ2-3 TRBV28 CASSFPKTSSMTDTQYF
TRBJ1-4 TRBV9 CASSVGTGGREKLFF
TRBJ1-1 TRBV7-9 CASSPDGVIWTEAFF
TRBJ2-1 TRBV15 CATSRGTNGGNEQFF
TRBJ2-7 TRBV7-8 CASSLAAGTRASYEQYF
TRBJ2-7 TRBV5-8 CASSFKGAGGREQYF
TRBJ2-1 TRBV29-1 CSVVVRSPYNEQFF
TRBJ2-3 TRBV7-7 CASSRLETDTQYF
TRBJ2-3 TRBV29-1 CSVEGLADTQYF